These 6 T cell receptor beta chains were all obtained from the same sample, sequenced in a study of patients and donors after allogeneic stem cell transplantation. TCRdb re-called the RT-PCR reads with MiXCR, one entry per CDR3 protein. This sample carries 920,000 or so distinct CDR3 sequences, about a sixth of them seen once, and the ten largest clones take roughly 6%. The specimen was blood, either unsorted or a sorted T cell fraction (not recorded which). Source of these receptors: a human donor who was either an allogeneic HSCT recipient or a stem cell or donor lymphocyte infusion donor (not recorded which). It is not recorded whose cells these are; they may come from a transplant donor.

This clonotype has just a few counts. The chain employs TRBV25-1 and TRBJ2-5, with 7 nucleotides matching TRBD1. V lost 8 bases and J lost 1; bases outside the gene matches: 10. Germline V gene data show CDR1 as MGHDK and CDR2 as SYGVNS. The CDR3 is made up of 15 amino acids. CDR3: CASSHPAGGQETQYF. The CDR3 bases are TGTGCCAGCTCCCACCCCGCAGGGGGCCAAGAGACCCAGTACTTC. The whole variable domain, filled in from reference TRBV25-1 and TRBJ2-5, reads EADIYQTPRYLVIGTGKKITLECSQTMGHDKMYWYQQDPGMELHLIHYSYGVNSTEKGDLSSESTVSRIRTEHFPLTLESARPSHTSQYLCASSHPAGGQETQYFGPGTRLLVL.

This clonotype was recorded many times. The chain has TRBV29-1 and TRBJ2-3, with D hard to call. V was shortened by 4 bases and J by 0 bases, with 8 bases between the two germline ends. Germline V CDR1 and CDR2: SQVTM, ANQGSEA. The CDR3 extends over 13 amino acids. CDR3 sequence (DNA): TGCAGCGTTGGATCGCTTAGCACAGATACGCAGTATTTT. It specifies CSVGSLSTDTQYF.

The chain has TRBV20-1 and TRBJ2-5, with 8 bases fitting TRBD2. Germline CDR1 and CDR2: DFQATT and SNEGSKA (reference sequence). V lost 6 bases, J lost 4 bases, and 4 bases stayed unmatched. The CDR3 extends over 12 amino acids. CDR3 sequence (DNA): TGCAGTGCGACAGCGGGGGTAGAGACCCAGTACTTC. Protein sequence: CSATAGVETQYF.

This clonotype has only a few counts. In nucleotides, the CDR3 is TGTGCCAGCAGCGTAGGTCTAGCGGGGGTAGTCGGGGAGCTGTTTTTT. Its protein product is CASSVGLAGVVGELFF. The chain uses TRBV9 and TRBJ2-2, with 10 bases lining up with TRBD2. The CDR3 contains 16 residues. J was trimmed by 7 bases and V by 0 bases; bases with no gene match: 6. Germline CDR1 reads SGDLS; CDR2 reads YYNGEE.

This chain joins TRBV12-3 or TRBV12-4 and TRBJ1-5, with TRBD1 as a possible D gene (6 bases). The CDR3 is 16 residues long. Trimming shortened V by 6 bases and J by 3 bases, and 18 bases separated the two germline ends. The DNA of the CDR3 is TGTGCCAGCAGCCTTTCACAGGGTCCATTCAATCAGCCCCAGCATTTT. Residues: CASSLSQGPFNQPQHF.

This chain uses TRBV20-1 with TRBJ2-1; a possible D gene is TRBD2 (6 bases). V shed 4 bases and J shed 2 bases, with 15 bases lying between them. The CDR3 is 15 amino acids. CDR1 and CDR2 from the germline V gene are DFQATT and SNEGSKA (reference sequence). The CDR3 here is CSAILRGWAYNEQFF. CDR3 sequence (DNA): TGCAGTGCTATCCTCCGGGGGTGGGCCTACAATGAGCAGTTCTTC.